This T cell receptor beta chain stems from a study of graft-versus-host responses after intestinal transplantation. Study observations and caveats: Peak levels of circulating GvH clones tracked with early post-transplant HvG declines.

V was trimmed by 0 bases and J by 0 bases, leaving 9 bases between them. The CDR3 runs to 15 residues. In germline, CDR1 is SGHKS, CDR2 YYEKEE (reference sequence). TCRdb's copy holds only in-frame clones and misses some; the assay was immunoSEQ multiplex PCR. Of about 90,000 clones listed, roughly 90% are singletons. On this clone: Its cognate antigen is unknown.

V is TRBV5-5 and J is TRBJ1-1, with a possible D match to TRBD1 (5 bases). The sample here was unstimulated CD8+ T cells sorted from spleen or lymph node cells, taken before intestinal transplant. The receptor was isolated from a human donor who received an intestinal transplant. The CDR3 coding sequence is TGTGCCAGCAGCTTGGGGCAGGGAATGAACACTGAAGCTTTCTTT. Protein product: CASSLGQGMNTEAFF.